Below are 7 T cell receptor beta chains sequenced from a single sample in a study of T cell changes during pregnancy in multiple sclerosis. The method was immunoSEQ multiplex PCR; TCRdb's version includes in-frame clones alone and lacks a portion of them. The sample has over 65,000 clones; approximately 90% are singletons. Sequenced here: peripheral blood, sampled in the first trimester of pregnancy. All receptors derive from a female donor in good health, enrolled as a control in a pregnancy study.

The V and J genes are TRBV6-5 and TRBJ2-7; TRBD1 might be the D (6 bases). CDR3 length equals 15 residues. Per the germline V gene, CDR1 is MNHEY and CDR2 is SVGAGI. V was trimmed by 6 bases and J by 2 bases, leaving 17 bases between them. The chain's CDR3 is CASRPRDMGTYEQYF. The CDR3 bases are TGTGCCAGCAGACCCCGGGACATGGGAACCTACGAGCAGTACTTC.

This clone was seen just once. The chain has TRBV4-3 and TRBJ2-1; 7 bases line up with TRBD1. The CDR3 loop spans 14 amino acids. V was pared by 3 bases and J by 8 bases, with 7 bases of the junction left unmatched. The V gene's germline CDR1 is LGHNA and CDR2 YSLEER. CDR3 sequence reads: CASSHPETGHEQFF. The DNA of the CDR3 is TGCGCCAGCAGCCATCCCGAGACAGGGCATGAGCAGTTCTTC.

This clone was observed a few times. The chain carries TRBV6-1 and TRBJ1-2; 7 positions match TRBD1. Germline V gene data show CDR1 as MNHNS and CDR2 as SASEGT. The CDR3 runs 13 residues. After removal of 10 bases from V and 0 bases from J, the junction contained 5 bases not matched to a gene. The CDR3 nucleotides read TGTGCCACTAGCAGGGGGACTAACTATGGCTACACCTTC. Protein: CATSRGTNYGYTF.

The gene calls are TRBV5-1 and TRBJ2-7; 9 bases match TRBD1. Germline-derived CDR1 and CDR2 are SGHRS and YFSETQ. The CDR3 totals 15 residues. The junction had 4 bases not matched to a gene; V was cut back by 2 bases and J by 1 base. The CDR3 nucleotides read TGCGCCAGCAGCTTTGGGGGACAGGGTTCCTACGAGCAGTACTTC. Its protein is CASSFGGQGSYEQYF.

The gene calls are TRBV29-1 and TRBJ2-7; D is undetermined. Trimming cost V 1 base and J 1 base, with 5 bases left between them. This CDR3 has 12 amino acids. The V gene's germline CDR1 is SQVTM and CDR2 ANQGSEA. The CDR3 DNA is TGCAGCGTTGAAGGTTATTCCTACGAGCAGTACTTC. Protein sequence: CSVEGYSYEQYF.

This CDR3 reads CASSPTPWGGLNTQYF. The CDR3 nucleotides read TGTGCCAGCAGCCCTACCCCGTGGGGGGGGTTGAATACGCAGTATTTT. The rearrangement links TRBV7-2 to TRBJ2-3; 7 bases agree with TRBD2. The V and J ends lost 5 bases and 7 bases, in that order; junction bases with no gene match: 15. The length of the CDR3 is 16 residues. Germline CDR1 reads SGHTA; CDR2 reads FQGNSA.

The chain links TRBV4-3 to TRBJ1-2; 7 positions agree with TRBD1. Trimming took 0 bases from V and 4 from J; bases not matched to a gene: 8. Germline values: CDR1 LGHNA, CDR2 YSLEER. This CDR3 spans 16 amino acids. CDR3 in amino acids: CASSQDPAGGTYGYTF. The CDR3 region has the DNA TGCGCCAGCAGCCAAGATCCGGCAGGGGGGACCTATGGCTACACCTTC.